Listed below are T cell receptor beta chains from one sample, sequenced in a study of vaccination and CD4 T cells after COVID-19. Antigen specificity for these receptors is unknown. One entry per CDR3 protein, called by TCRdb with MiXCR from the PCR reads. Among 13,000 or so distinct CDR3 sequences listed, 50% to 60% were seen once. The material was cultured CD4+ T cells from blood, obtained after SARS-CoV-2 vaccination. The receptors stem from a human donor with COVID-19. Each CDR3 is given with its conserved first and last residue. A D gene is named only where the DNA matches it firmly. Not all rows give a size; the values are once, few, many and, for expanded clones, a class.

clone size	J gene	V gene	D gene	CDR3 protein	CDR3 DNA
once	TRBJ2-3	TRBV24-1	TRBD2	CATSDLGTSGGTSTDTQYF	TGTGCCACCAGTGATTTGGGGACTAGCGGGGGGACTAGCACAGATACGCAGTATTTT
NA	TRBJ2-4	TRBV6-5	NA	CASSSGGAKNIQYF	TGTGCCAGCAGTTCGGGCGGGGCCAAAAACATTCAGTACTTC
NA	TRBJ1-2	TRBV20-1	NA	CSARGPGRTYGYTF	TGCAGTGCTAGGGGACCGGGACGGACCTATGGCTACACCTTC
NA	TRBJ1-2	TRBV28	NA	CASSSVLYGYTF	TGTGCCAGCAGTTCTGTTCTCTATGGCTACACCTTC
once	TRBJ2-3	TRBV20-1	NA	CSAEQRSSTDTQYF	TGCAGTGCCGAACAGCGTTCTAGCACAGATACGCAGTATTTT
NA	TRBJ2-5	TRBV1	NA	CTITRDLFGETQYF	TGCACCATCACCCGGGACCTCTTTGGGGAGACCCAGTACTTC
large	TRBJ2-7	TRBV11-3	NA	CASSLDRPSYEQYF	TGTGCCAGCAGCTTAGACAGGCCCTCCTACGAGCAGTACTTC
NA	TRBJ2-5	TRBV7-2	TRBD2	CASSFQRGGEETQYF	TGTGCCAGCAGCTTCCAGCGGGGAGGAGAAGAGACCCAGTACTTC
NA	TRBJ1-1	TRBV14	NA	CASSQDLRVQAFF	TGTGCCAGCAGCCAAGATTTACGGGTACAAGCTTTCTTT
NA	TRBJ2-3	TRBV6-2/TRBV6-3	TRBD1	CASSYGTGTDTQYF	TGTGCCAGCAGTTACGGGACAGGGACAGATACGCAGTATTTT
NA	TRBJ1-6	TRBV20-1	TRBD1	CSAQRQGSSPLHF	TGCAGTGCTCAAAGACAGGGGAGTTCACCCCTCCACTTT
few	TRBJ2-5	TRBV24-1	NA	CATSDTATAQETQYF	TGTGCCACCAGTGATACCGCGACAGCCCAAGAGACCCAGTACTTC
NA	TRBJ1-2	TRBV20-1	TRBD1	CSARAGTGVGYTF	TGCAGTGCTAGAGCGGGGACAGGGGTCGGCTACACCTTC
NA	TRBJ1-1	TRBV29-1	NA	CSVAGSPTEAFF	TGCAGCGTTGCCGGGAGCCCCACTGAAGCTTTCTTT
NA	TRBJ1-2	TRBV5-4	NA	CASSLFVGLSGYTF	TGTGCCAGCAGCTTGTTTGTAGGACTCAGTGGCTACACCTTC
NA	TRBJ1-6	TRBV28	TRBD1	CASSLPPGGGINSPLHF	TGTGCCAGCAGTTTACCACCAGGGGGGGGGATTAATTCACCCCTCCACTTT
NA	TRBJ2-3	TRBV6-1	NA	CASSPGTRSTDTQYF	TGTGCCAGCAGTCCCGGGACAAGAAGCACAGATACGCAGTATTTT
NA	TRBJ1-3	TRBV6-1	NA	CASRLGNTIYF	TGTGCCAGCAGACTTGGAAACACCATATATTTT
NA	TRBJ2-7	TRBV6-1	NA	CASSQGFHEQYF	TGTGCCAGCAGTCAGGGCTTCCACGAGCAGTACTTC
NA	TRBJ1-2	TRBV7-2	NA	CASGRGFPDTF	TGTGCCAGCGGCAGGGGTTTCCCCGACACCTTC
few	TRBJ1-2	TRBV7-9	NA	CASSLDTANYGYTF	TGTGCCAGCAGCTTAGATACAGCCAACTATGGCTACACCTTC
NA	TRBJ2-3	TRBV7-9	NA	CATRDTQYF	TGTGCCACCAGGGATACGCAGTATTTT
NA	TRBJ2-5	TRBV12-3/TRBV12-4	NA	CASTARGRETQYF	TGTGCCAGCACCGCCAGGGGAAGGGAGACCCAGTACTTC
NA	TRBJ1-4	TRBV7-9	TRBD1	CASSKTGGYF	TGTGCCAGCAGCAAAACAGGGGGCTATTTT
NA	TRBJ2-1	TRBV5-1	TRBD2	CASSELAGGSNEQFF	TGCGCCAGCAGCGAGCTAGCGGGGGGGAGCAATGAGCAGTTCTTC
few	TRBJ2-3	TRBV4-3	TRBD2	CASSQGLATGPIYF	TGCGCCAGCAGCCAAGGACTAGCCACCGGGCCAATATATTTT
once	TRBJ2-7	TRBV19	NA	CASSKDSYEQYF	TGTGCCAGTAGTAAAGACTCCTACGAGCAGTACTTC
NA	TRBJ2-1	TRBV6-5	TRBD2	CASSSLASEQFF	TGTGCCAGCAGTTCACTAGCGTCGGAGCAGTTCTTC
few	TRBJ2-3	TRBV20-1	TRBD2	CSASYGGGGDTQYF	TGCAGTGCTAGCTATGGCGGGGGGGGAGATACGCAGTATTTT
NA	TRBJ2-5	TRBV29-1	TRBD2	CSVLLLAGGPETQYF	TGCAGCGTTTTGTTACTAGCGGGGGGGCCAGAGACCCAGTACTTC
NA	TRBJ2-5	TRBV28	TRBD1	CASSKQGAAKETQYF	TGTGCCAGCAGTAAACAGGGGGCTGCGAAAGAGACCCAGTACTTC
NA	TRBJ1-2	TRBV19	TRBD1	CASSTGQPIYGYTF	TGTGCCAGTAGTACGGGACAGCCGATCTATGGCTACACCTTC
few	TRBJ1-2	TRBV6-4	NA	CATLPDGNYGYTF	TGTGCCACCCTCCCGGACGGTAACTATGGCTACACCTTC
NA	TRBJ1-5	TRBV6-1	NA	CASTPGGLGQPQHF	TGTGCCAGCACCCCGGGAGGGTTAGGTCAGCCCCAGCATTTT
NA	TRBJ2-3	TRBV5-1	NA	CASSLRGGGDTQYF	TGCGCCAGCAGCTTGAGGGGGGGAGGAGATACGCAGTATTTT
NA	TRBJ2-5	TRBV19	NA	CASSIPGIETQYF	TGTGCCAGTAGTATTCCCGGGATCGAGACCCAGTACTTC
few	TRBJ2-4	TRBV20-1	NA	CSAREAKNIQYF	TGCAGTGCCAGGGAAGCCAAAAACATTCAGTACTTC
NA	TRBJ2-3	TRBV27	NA	CASSSQGDTQYF	TGTGCCAGCAGTTCCCAGGGAGATACGCAGTATTTT
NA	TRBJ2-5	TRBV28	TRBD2	CASSLASGGRETQYF	TGTGCCAGCAGTTTGGCGTCGGGGGGGCGGGAGACCCAGTACTTC
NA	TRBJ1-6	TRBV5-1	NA	CASSLDGMDGLLWF	TGCGCCAGCAGCTTGGACGGTATGGATGGACTGCTATGGTTT
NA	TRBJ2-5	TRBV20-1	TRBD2	CSARDQELAGPKTQYF	TGCAGTGCTAGAGATCAGGAACTAGCGGGGCCGAAGACCCAGTACTTC
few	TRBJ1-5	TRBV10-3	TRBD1	CASRTTGNDQPQHF	TGTGCCTCCAGAACGACAGGGAATGATCAGCCCCAGCATTTT
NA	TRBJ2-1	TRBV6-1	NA	CASKRDVSSYNEQFF	TGTGCCAGCAAACGGGACGTAAGCTCCTACAATGAGCAGTTCTTC
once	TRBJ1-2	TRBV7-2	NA	CASSPPFYGYTF	TGTGCCAGCAGCCCACCTTTCTATGGCTACACCTTC
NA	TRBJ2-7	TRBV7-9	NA	CASSLVQGSHEQYF	TGTGCCAGCAGCTTAGTGCAGGGTAGTCACGAGCAGTACTTC
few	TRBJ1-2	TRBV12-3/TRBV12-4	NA	CASSTSVYGYTF	TGTGCCAGCAGCACAAGTGTGTATGGCTACACCTTC
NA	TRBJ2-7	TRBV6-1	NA	CASSRLQGSEQYF	TGTGCCAGCAGTCGGTTGCAGGGGAGCGAGCAGTACTTC
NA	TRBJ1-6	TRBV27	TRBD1	CASTNLRGTEYNSPLHF	TGTGCCAGCACCAACCTCAGGGGGACGGAATATAATTCACCCCTCCACTTT
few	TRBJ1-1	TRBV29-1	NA	CSVGSGRGTEAFF	TGCAGCGTTGGATCAGGGAGGGGCACTGAAGCTTTCTTT